This T cell receptor beta chain derives from a study of beta chain features in type 1 diabetes. Overall study results and limits: VDJ junctions from type 1 diabetes patients carried fewer insertions and larger deletions.

One heparinised blood draw averaging roughly 120 mL was given by each donor. By way of CD45RO/CCR7/CD25/CD127/CD95/CD27, the CD4+ regulatory, stem cell-like memory, central memory and naive cells were sorted. The sequenced template was cDNA made from the entire isolated RNA. The method was immunoSEQ multiplex PCR; TCRdb's version includes in-frame clones alone and lacks a portion of them. Of roughly 310,000 clones in the sample, 11% were seen once. About this clone itself: Its antigen is undetermined.

The sequence was collected from a woman in her twenties or thirties in good health. Sequenced material: naive CD4+ T cells from blood.

In DNA form, the CDR3 reads TGCGCCAGCAGCCCGACTAGCGGGAGAACCTACAATGAGCAGTTCTTC. This sequence encodes CASSPTSGRTYNEQFF. The chain is built from TRBV4-3 and TRBJ2-1; 12 bases line up with TRBD2. Trimming at V came to 4 bases and at J to 2 bases, leaving 3 bases not matched to a gene. CDR3 length: 16 amino acids. CDR1 and CDR2 (germline): LGHNA, YSLEER.